Each of the 8 T cell receptor beta chains below was sequenced from the same sample in a study of blood T cell repertoires in COVID-19. Here immunoSEQ multiplex PCR was the method, and the copy in TCRdb shows in-frame clones only, minus some. The sample carries 250,000 to 300,000 clones, under 95% recorded once. The material sequenced was PBMCs or T cells enriched from blood (not recorded which). These receptors originate from a woman between 40 and 55 years old with acute COVID-19.

The chain recombines TRBV11-2 with TRBJ2-3; 9 bases are a match to TRBD2. Losses at the gene ends were 1 base for V and 6 bases for J; bases not matched to a gene: 5. This CDR3 is built from 15 residues. CDR1 is SGHAT and CDR2 is FQNNGV in the germline V gene. CDR3 sequence: CASSLVGGRADTQYF. The CDR3 DNA reads TGTGCCAGCAGCTTAGTTGGCGGGAGGGCTGATACGCAGTATTTT. The entire variable domain, with the rest obtained from reference TRBV11-2 and TRBJ2-3, is as follows: EAGVAQSPRYKIIEKRQSVAFWCNPISGHATLYWYQQILGQGPKLLIQFQNNGVVDDSQLPKDRFSAERLKGVDSTLKIQPAKLEDSAVYLCASSLVGGRADTQYFGPGTRLTVL.

The V and J genes are TRBV11-2 and TRBJ2-2, with 9 bases aligning to TRBD1. J lost 6 bases, V lost 2 bases, and 7 bases had no gene match. There are 16 residues in the CDR3. Germline CDR1 and CDR2: SGHAT and FQNNGV. The CDR3 bases are TGTGCCAGCAGCTTAACAGGGGGCGAGTTCGCCGGGGAGCTGTTTTTT. As protein: CASSLTGGEFAGELFF.

This rearrangement joins TRBV5-1 to TRBJ2-2; D is undetermined. Deletions cut 0 bases from V and 3 bases from J, with 9 bases between. The germline gives CDR1 SGHRS, CDR2 YFSETQ. This CDR3 has 15 residues. CDR3 amino acids: CASSLGRLDTGELFF. DNA of the CDR3: TGCGCCAGCAGCTTGGGTCGGCTAGACACCGGGGAGCTGTTTTTT. Drawing the rest from reference TRBV5-1 and TRBJ2-2, the complete variable domain is KAGVTQTPRYLIKTRGQQVTLSCSPISGHRSVSWYQQTPGQGLQFLFEYFSETQRNKGNFPGRFSGRQFSNSRSEMNVSTLELGDSALYLCASSLGRLDTGELFFGEGSRLTVL.

This chain uses TRBV5-6 with TRBJ2-3; unclear D gene. Trimming removed 1 base at V and 0 bases at J, with 15 bases between. This CDR3 is 17 amino acids long. In germline, CDR1 is SGHDT, CDR2 YYEEEE. For the CDR3, the DNA is TGTGCCAGCAGCTTGTGGGCAGGAATCTTTAGCACAGATACGCAGTATTTT. Its protein product is CASSLWAGIFSTDTQYF.

This rearrangement joins TRBV5-4 to TRBJ1-2; D remains unclear. With 4 bases removed from V and 7 bases from J, the gap between germline ends came to 11 bases. The CDR3 loop spans 12 amino acids. Germline loops: CDR1 SGHNT, CDR2 YYREEE (reference sequence). In DNA form, the CDR3 reads TGTGCCAGCAGCCCAAGACTGGGTGGCTACACCTTC. Encoded protein: CASSPRLGGYTF.

V usage is TRBV7-2 and J usage is TRBJ2-2; 9 positions match TRBD2. The CDR3 sequence is 15 residues long. Unmatched junction bases numbered 3, after V lost 1 base and J lost 6 bases. The V gene's germline CDR1 is SGHTA and CDR2 FQGNSA. CDR3 DNA: TGTGCCAGCAGCTTAGTCGGCGGGGGGGCCGGGGAGCTGTTTTTT. Translation gives CASSLVGGGAGELFF.

The rearrangement joins TRBV6-5 to TRBJ2-7; no firm D call. V was shortened by 3 bases and J by 0 bases, with 12 bases between the two germline ends. Germline V gene lookup returns CDR1 MNHEY and CDR2 SVGAGI. The CDR3 spans 15 residues. The CDR3 coding sequence is TGTGCCAGCAGTTATCAATCGAAGAGCTCCTACGAGCAGTACTTC. Translation: CASSYQSKSSYEQYF.

The rearrangement uses TRBV5-5 and TRBJ1-4, with unresolved D. V gave up 4 bases and J gave up 0 bases, with 13 bases separating them. Germline values: CDR1 SGHKS, CDR2 YYEKEE (reference sequence). The CDR3 is 16 residues long. CDR3 nucleotides: TGTGCCAGCAGCCCGGGGAGTAGAGCAACTAATGAAAAACTGTTTTTT. Translated, it gives CASSPGSRATNEKLFF.